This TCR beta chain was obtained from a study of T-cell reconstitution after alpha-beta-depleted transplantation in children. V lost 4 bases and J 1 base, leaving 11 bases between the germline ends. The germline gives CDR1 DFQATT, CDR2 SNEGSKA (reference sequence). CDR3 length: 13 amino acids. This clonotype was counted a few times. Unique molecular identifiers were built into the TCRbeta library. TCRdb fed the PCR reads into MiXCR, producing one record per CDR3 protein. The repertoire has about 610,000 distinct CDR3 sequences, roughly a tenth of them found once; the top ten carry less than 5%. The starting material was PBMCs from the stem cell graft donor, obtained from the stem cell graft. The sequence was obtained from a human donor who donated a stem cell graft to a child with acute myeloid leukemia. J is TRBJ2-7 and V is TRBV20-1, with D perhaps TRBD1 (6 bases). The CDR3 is CSATDRYSYEQYF. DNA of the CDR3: TGCAGTGCTACAGACAGGTATTCCTACGAGCAGTACTTC.